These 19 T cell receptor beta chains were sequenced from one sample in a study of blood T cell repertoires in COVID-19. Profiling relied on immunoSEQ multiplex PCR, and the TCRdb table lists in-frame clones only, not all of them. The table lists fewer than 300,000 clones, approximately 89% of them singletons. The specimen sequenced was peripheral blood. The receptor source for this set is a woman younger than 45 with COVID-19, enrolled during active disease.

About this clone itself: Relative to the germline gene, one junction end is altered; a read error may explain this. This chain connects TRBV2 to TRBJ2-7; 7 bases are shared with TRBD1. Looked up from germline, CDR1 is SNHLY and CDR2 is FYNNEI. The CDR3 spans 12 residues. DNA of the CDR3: TGTGCCAGCTGTGACAGGGTCTACGAGCAGTACTTC. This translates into CASCDRVYEQYF.

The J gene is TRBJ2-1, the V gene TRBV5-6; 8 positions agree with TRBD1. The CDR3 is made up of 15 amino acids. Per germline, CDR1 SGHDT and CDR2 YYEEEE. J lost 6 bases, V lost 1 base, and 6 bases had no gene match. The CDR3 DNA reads TGTGCCAGCAGCTTGATGGGACAGGCGTCCAATGAGCAGTTCTTC. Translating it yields CASSLMGQASNEQFF.

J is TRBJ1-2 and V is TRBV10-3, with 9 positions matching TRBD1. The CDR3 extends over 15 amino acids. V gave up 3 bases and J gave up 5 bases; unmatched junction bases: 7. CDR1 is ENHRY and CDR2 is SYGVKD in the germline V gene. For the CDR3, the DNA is TGTGCCATCAGTGAAACAGGGGGCAAGGGTTATGGCTACACCTTC. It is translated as CAISETGGKGYGYTF.

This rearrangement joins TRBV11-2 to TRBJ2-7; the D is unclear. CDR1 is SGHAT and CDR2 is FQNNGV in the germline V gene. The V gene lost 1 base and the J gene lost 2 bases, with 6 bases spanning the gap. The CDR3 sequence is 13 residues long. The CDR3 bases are TGTGCCAGCAGCTTAGGAGTTCCCTACGAGCAGTACTTC. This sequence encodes CASSLGVPYEQYF. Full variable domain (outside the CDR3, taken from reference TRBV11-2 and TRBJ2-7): EAGVAQSPRYKIIEKRQSVAFWCNPISGHATLYWYQQILGQGPKLLIQFQNNGVVDDSQLPKDRFSAERLKGVDSTLKIQPAKLEDSAVYLCASSLGVPYEQYFGPGTRLTVT.

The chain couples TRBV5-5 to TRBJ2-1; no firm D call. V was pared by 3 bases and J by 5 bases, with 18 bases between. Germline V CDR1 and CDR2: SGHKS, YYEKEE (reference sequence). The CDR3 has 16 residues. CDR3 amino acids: CASSSPPSYFNNEQFF. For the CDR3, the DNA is TGTGCCAGCAGCTCTCCCCCCTCTTACTTCAACAATGAGCAGTTCTTC.

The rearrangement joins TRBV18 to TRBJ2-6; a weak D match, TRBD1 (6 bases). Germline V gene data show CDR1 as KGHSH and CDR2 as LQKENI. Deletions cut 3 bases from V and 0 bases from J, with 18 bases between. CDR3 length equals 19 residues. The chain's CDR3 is CASSPGGAGALSGANVLTF. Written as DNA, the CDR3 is TGTGCCAGCTCACCTGGGGGAGCAGGGGCCCTCTCTGGGGCCAACGTCCTGACTTTC.

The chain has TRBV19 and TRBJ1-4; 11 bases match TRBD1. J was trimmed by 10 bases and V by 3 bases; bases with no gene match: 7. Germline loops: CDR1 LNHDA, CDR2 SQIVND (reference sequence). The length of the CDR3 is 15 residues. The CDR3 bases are TGTGCCAGTAGTATCTGGGACAGGGGGGATGGAAAACTGTTTTTT. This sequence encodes CASSIWDRGDGKLFF. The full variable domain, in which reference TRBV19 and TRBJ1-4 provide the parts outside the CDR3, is DGGITQSPKYLFRKEGQNVTLSCEQNLNHDAMYWYRQDPGQGLRLIYYSQIVNDFQKGDIAEGYSVSREKKESFPLTVTSAQKNPTAFYLCASSIWDRGDGKLFFGSGTQLSVL.

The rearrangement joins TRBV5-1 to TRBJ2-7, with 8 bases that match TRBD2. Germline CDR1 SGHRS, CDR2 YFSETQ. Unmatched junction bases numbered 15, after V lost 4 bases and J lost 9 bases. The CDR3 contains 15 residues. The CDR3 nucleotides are TGCGCCAGCAGCGCGCAAACAGGAGCGGGAGTACGGCAGTACTTC. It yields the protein CASSAQTGAGVRQYF. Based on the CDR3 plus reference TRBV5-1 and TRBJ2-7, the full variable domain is KAGVTQTPRYLIKTRGQQVTLSCSPISGHRSVSWYQQTPGQGLQFLFEYFSETQRNKGNFPGRFSGRQFSNSRSEMNVSTLELGDSALYLCASSAQTGAGVRQYFGPGTRLTVT.

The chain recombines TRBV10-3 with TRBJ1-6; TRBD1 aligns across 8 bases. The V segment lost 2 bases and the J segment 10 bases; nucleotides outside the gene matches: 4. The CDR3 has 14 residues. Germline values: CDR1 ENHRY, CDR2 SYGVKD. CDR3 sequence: CAISEVRGQSPLHF. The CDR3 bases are TGTGCCATCAGTGAGGTCAGGGGGCAATCACCCCTCCACTTT.

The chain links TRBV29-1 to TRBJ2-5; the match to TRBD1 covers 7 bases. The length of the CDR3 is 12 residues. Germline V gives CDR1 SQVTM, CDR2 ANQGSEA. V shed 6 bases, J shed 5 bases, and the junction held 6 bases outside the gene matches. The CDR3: CSVGTDLETQYF. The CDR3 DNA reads TGCAGCGTCGGGACAGATCTGGAGACCCAGTACTTC.

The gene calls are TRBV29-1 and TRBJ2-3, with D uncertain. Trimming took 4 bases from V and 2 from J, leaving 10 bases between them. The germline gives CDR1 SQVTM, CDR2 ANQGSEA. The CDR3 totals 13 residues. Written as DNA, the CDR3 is TGCAGCGTTGGGCACACCTTCACAGATACGCAGTATTTT. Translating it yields CSVGHTFTDTQYF.

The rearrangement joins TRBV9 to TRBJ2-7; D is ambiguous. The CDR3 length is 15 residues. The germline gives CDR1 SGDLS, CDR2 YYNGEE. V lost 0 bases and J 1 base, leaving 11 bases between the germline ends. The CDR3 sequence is CASSVDPRPSYEQYF. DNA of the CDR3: TGTGCCAGCAGCGTAGACCCGCGGCCATCCTACGAGCAGTACTTC.

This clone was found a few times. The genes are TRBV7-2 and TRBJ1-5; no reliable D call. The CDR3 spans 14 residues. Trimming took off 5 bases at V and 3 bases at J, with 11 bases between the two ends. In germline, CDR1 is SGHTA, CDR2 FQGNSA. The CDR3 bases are TGTGCCAGCAGCCTAAAGGCGGACAATCAGCCCCAGCATTTT. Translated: CASSLKADNQPQHF.

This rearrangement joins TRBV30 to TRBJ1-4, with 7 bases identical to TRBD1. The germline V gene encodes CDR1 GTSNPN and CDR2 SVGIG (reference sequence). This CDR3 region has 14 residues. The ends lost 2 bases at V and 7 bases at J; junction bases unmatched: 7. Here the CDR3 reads CAWSLGGKVEKLFF. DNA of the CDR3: TGTGCCTGGAGTTTAGGGGGCAAGGTTGAAAAACTGTTTTTT.

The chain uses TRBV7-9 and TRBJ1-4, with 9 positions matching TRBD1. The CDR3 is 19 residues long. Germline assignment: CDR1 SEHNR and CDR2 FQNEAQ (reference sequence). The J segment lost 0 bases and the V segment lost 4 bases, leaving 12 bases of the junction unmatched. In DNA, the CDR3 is TGTGCCAGCAGCTCGACACAGACAGGGGGACGAGCAACTAATGAAAAACTGTTTTTT. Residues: CASSSTQTGGRATNEKLFF. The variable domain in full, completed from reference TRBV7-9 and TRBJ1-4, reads DTGVSQNPRHKITKRGQNVTFRCDPISEHNRLYWYRQTLGQGPEFLTYFQNEAQLEKSRLLSDRFSAERPKGSFSTLEIQRTEQGDSAMYLCASSSTQTGGRATNEKLFFGSGTQLSVL.

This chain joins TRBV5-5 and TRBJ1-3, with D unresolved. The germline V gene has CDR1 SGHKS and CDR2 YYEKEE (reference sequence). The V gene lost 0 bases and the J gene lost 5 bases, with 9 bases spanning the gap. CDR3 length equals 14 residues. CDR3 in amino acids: CASSLAEGRNTIYF. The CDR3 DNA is TGTGCCAGCAGCTTGGCGGAGGGAAGAAACACCATATATTTT.

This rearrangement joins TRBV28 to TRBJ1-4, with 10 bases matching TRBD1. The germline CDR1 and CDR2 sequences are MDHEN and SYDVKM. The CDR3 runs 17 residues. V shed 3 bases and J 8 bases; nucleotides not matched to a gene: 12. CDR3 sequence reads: CASSFPSGTGVKEKLFF. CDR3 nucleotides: TGTGCCAGCAGTTTTCCCTCCGGGACAGGGGTCAAAGAAAAACTGTTTTTT.

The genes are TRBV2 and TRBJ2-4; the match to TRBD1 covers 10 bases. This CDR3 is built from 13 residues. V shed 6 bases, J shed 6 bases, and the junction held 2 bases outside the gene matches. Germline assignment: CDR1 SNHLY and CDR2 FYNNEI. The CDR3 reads CASRGQGLNIQYF. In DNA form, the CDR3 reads TGTGCCAGCAGGGGACAGGGGTTAAACATTCAGTACTTC.

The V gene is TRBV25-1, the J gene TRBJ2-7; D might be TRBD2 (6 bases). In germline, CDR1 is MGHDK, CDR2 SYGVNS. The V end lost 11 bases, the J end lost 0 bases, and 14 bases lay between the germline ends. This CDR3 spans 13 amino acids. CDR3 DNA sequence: TGTGCCCCGCGGGGCGGCTCCTCCTACGAGCAGTACTTC. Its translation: CAPRGGSSYEQYF.